This T cell receptor beta chain was observed in a study of a mutant IDH1 vaccine in newly diagnosed glioma. Study in general: A roughly 62% male, roughly 40% female split and a mean age of about 40 years characterized treated patients. Notes on the study in general: A vaccine-induced immune response developed in about 94% of the patients. Pseudoprogression seemed unrelated to changes in top peripheral T cell clonotypes.

Time point described: week 23, last vaccination. Each vaccine dose was 300 ug of mutant IDH1 20-mer peptide, with topical imiquimod. In the case of this clone: Its antigen is unknown.

The length of the CDR3 is 16 residues. CDR1 and CDR2 from the germline V gene are SGHVS and FQNEAQ. V was pared by 2 bases and J by 0 bases, with 3 bases of the junction left unmatched. The method was immunoSEQ multiplex PCR; TCRdb's version includes in-frame clones alone and lacks a portion of them. The sample lists under 85,000 clones, around 85% seen once, with over 0.6% in the top ten. The sequence was obtained from a woman between 50 and 59 years old with glioma. The specimen was PBMCs, collected from a glioma patient whose treatment included an IDH1 peptide vaccine. The chain links TRBV7-8 to TRBJ2-1; TRBD2 aligns across 8 bases. CDR3 sequence reads: CASSLMAGGSYNEQFF. The CDR3 nucleotides read TGTGCCAGCAGCTTAATGGCGGGAGGCTCCTACAATGAGCAGTTCTTC.